This T cell receptor (beta chain) originates from a study of blood T cell repertoires in COVID-19. About the research overall: Samples of COVID-19 (acute and convalescent) were obtained from the United States, Italy and Spain. T cells, B-cell-depleted T cells, or PBMCs provided the cDNA or gDNA that served as material.

Using immunoSEQ multiplex PCR, the repertoire was profiled, and TCRdb retains in-frame clones only, with some absent. This table holds 200,000 to 300,000 clones, approximately 87% found once. This clone was observed once. This receptor was taken from a human donor in a cohort sampled during active COVID-19. Sequencing was carried out using peripheral blood.

The CDR3 nucleotides are TGCGCCAGCAGCCCGGACACGCCGAACACCGGGGAGCTGTTTTTT. It translates to CASSPDTPNTGELFF. The chain uses TRBV5-1 and TRBJ2-2; a possible D gene is TRBD1 (5 bases). The CDR3 loop spans 15 amino acids. Looked up from germline, CDR1 is SGHRS and CDR2 is YFSETQ. The V end was cut by 4 bases, the J end by 0 bases, with 10 bases between. Looking up the rest from reference TRBV5-1 and TRBJ2-2 gives the full variable domain: KAGVTQTPRYLIKTRGQQVTLSCSPISGHRSVSWYQQTPGQGLQFLFEYFSETQRNKGNFPGRFSGRQFSNSRSEMNVSTLELGDSALYLCASSPDTPNTGELFFGEGSRLTVL.